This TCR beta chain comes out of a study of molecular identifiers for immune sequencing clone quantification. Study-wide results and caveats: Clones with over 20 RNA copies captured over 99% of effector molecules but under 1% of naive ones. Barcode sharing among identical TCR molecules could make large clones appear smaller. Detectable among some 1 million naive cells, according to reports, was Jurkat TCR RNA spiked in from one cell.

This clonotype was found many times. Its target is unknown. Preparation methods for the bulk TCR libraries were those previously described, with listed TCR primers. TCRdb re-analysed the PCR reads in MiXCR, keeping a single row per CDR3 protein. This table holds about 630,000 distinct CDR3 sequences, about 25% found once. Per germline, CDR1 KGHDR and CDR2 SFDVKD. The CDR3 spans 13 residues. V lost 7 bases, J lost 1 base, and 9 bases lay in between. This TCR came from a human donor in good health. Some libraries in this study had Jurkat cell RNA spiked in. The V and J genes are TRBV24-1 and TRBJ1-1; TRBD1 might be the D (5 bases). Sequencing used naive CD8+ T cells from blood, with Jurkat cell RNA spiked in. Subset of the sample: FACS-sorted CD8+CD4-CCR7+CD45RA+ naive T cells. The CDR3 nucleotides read TGTGCCACCAGAGCAGGGACGAACACTGAAGCTTTCTTT. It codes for CATRAGTNTEAFF.